Here is one TCR beta chain with its context. What it binds is unknown. PCR amplification relied on 60 Vbeta primers (plus 13 Jbeta primers). Original processing notes: A later analysis counted about 80 million unique TCR beta chains, some 11 million shared. This table comes from immunoSEQ multiplex PCR, and its TCRdb copy is limited to in-frame clones, with some not included. V, J and clone size reflect that table, while D and trimming were determined from the DNA. The profile shows just under 250,000 clones, about 80% of them singletons. The length of the CDR3 is 16 residues. CDR1 is LGHNA, CDR2 YNFKEQ, per germline. V lost 0 bases and J lost 4, with 10 bases in between. This sample stems from a study of cytomegalovirus exposure and HLA in healthy donors. Study findings and constraints: Associated with cytomegalovirus, according to the listing, were some 180 TCR beta chains. At a 0.05 false discovery rate, a later analysis found around 17,000 TCR beta sequences to be associated with HLA alleles. Later analysis suggested most CMV-associated TCR beta chains were HLA-restricted.

The sequencing input was PBMCs. The TCR originated in a woman in her thirties or forties in good health and CMV-seropositive. The chain has TRBV4-2 and TRBJ2-6, with D uncertain. The CDR3, as DNA: TGTGCCAGCAGCCAAGAGGAGTCAGCAGGGGCCAACGTCCTGACTTTC. It translates to CASSQEESAGANVLTF.